There are many counts of the clone carrying this T cell receptor (beta chain). This CDR3 comprises 13 residues. The germline CDR1 and CDR2 sequences are SEHNR and FQNEAQ (reference sequence). Trimming cost V 4 bases and J 6 bases, with 13 bases left between them. This specimen comes from a study of shared clonotypes between healthy human individuals. Using immunoSEQ multiplex PCR, the repertoire was profiled, and TCRdb retains in-frame clones only, with some absent. Of tens of thousands of clones listed, roughly two thirds were seen once; the top ten hold around 50%. This chain links TRBV7-9 with TRBJ2-7; D is uncertain. This receptor was obtained from a man aged 25-40 years in good health. The sample comprised memory CD8+ T cells sorted from blood. As to subset: CD45RO+ cells pooled with CCR7-negative TemRA cells. The CDR3 protein is CASSWWPGAEQYF. CDR3 in DNA: TGTGCCAGCAGCTGGTGGCCAGGCGCCGAGCAGTACTTC.